The 17 T cell receptor beta chains below all came from one sample that was sequenced in a study of tumor-infiltrating lymphocytes in localized non-small cell lung cancer. Repertoires were generated with immunoSEQ multiplex PCR, while TCRdb's copy carries only in-frame clones and drops some. The sample lists around 25,000 clones; approximately 64% were seen once. Material: lung tumor tissue. The receptors were gathered from a human donor with non-small cell lung cancer.

The genes are TRBV4-1 and TRBJ2-3; the D gene is possibly TRBD2 (5 bases). This CDR3 has 13 amino acids. Between the trimmed V and J ends, which lost 3 bases and 4 bases, there was a span of 8 bases. Germline V lookup: CDR1 MGHRA, CDR2 YSYEKL. The CDR3: CASSHQRADTQYF. The CDR3 coding sequence is TGCGCCAGCAGCCACCAGAGGGCAGATACGCAGTATTTT.

The V gene is TRBV5-1, the J gene TRBJ2-2, with D perhaps matching TRBD2 (5 bases). CDR3 length equals 16 residues. With 3 bases removed from V and 0 bases from J, the gap between germline ends came to 12 bases. Germline CDR1 and CDR2: SGHRS and YFSETQ. For the CDR3, the DNA is TGCGCCAGCAGCTGGGAGTTAACCGCGAACACCGGGGAGCTGTTTTTT. Protein: CASSWELTANTGELFF.

The chain has TRBV29-1 and TRBJ1-2, with TRBD1 as a possible D gene (6 bases). The length of the CDR3 is 14 residues. Germline CDR1 is SQVTM and CDR2 is ANQGSEA. V lost 5 bases and J lost 4, with 17 bases in between. The CDR3 sequence is CSVLTTGRGYGYTF. The CDR3 DNA follows: TGCAGCGTTCTCACAACAGGGCGCGGCTATGGCTACACCTTC.

The CDR3 reads CASSYNGGRNTIYF. The CDR3 nucleotides are TGTGCCAGCAGTTACAATGGGGGCCGGAACACCATATATTTT. The chain employs TRBV6-5 and TRBJ1-3, with D possibly matching TRBD1 (6 bases). CDR1 MNHEY and CDR2 SVGAGI come from the germline V gene. CDR3 length equals 14 residues. V was shortened by 2 bases and J by 7 bases, with 12 bases between the two germline ends.

This clone was observed a handful of times. The CDR3 DNA follows: TGTGCCAGCTCACCTCAACAGAATGATGAAGCTTTCTTT. Encoded protein: CASSPQQNDEAFF. The gene calls are TRBV18 and TRBJ1-1; D remains unclear. Looked up from germline, CDR1 is KGHSH and CDR2 is LQKENI. The CDR3 totals 13 residues. The germline V and J ends were trimmed by 3 bases and 7 bases, with 12 bases remaining between them.

The V and J genes are TRBV5-4 and TRBJ1-2; D not certain. This CDR3 has 18 residues. The germline CDR1 and CDR2 sequences are SGHNT and YYREEE (reference sequence). The ends were cut back, 2 bases at V and 4 bases at J, with 24 bases in the middle. CDR3 in DNA: TGTGCCAGCAGCTTTCCAGCGGCCAATAGGGCACTAGGCTATGGCTACACCTTC. Protein product: CASSFPAANRALGYGYTF.

The chain recombines TRBV6-1 with TRBJ2-7; 9 bases line up with TRBD2. Germline assignment: CDR1 MNHNS and CDR2 SASEGT. The CDR3 length is 14 residues. Trimming cost V 2 bases and J 2 bases; bases outside gene matches: 1. CDR3 in DNA: TGTGCCAGCAGTGAATTAGCGGGAGCCTACGAGCAGTACTTC. Amino acid sequence: CASSELAGAYEQYF.

V gene TRBV29-1 combines with J gene TRBJ2-3, with D unclear. This CDR3 is built from 15 residues. Looked up from germline, CDR1 is SQVTM and CDR2 is ANQGSEA. V lost 0 bases to trimming and J lost 4 bases, with 14 bases between them. CDR3 protein: CSVEERRSSPDTQYF. Written as DNA, the CDR3 is TGCAGCGTTGAAGAGAGGCGGAGCAGCCCAGATACGCAGTATTTT.

The chain recombines TRBV11-2 with TRBJ2-3, with TRBD2 matching 7 bases. Per germline, CDR1 SGHAT and CDR2 FQNNGV. The CDR3 totals 15 residues. V lost 4 bases to trimming and J lost 1 base; unmatched junction nucleotides: 5. CDR3 nucleotide sequence: TGTGCCAGCAGCTCGGCGGGAGATGGCACAGATACGCAGTATTTT. Translated, it gives CASSSAGDGTDTQYF. Full variable domain (remainder filled in from reference TRBV11-2 and TRBJ2-3): EAGVAQSPRYKIIEKRQSVAFWCNPISGHATLYWYQQILGQGPKLLIQFQNNGVVDDSQLPKDRFSAERLKGVDSTLKIQPAKLEDSAVYLCASSSAGDGTDTQYFGPGTRLTVL.

This clone has a handful of counts. This chain joins TRBV19 and TRBJ1-5, with D maybe TRBD1 (5 bases). Germline-derived CDR1 and CDR2 are LNHDA and SQIVND (reference sequence). CDR3 length: 15 residues. V lost 7 bases and J lost 5, with 18 bases in between. Here the CDR3 DNA reads TGTGCCAGTACGAAAATCTCGGGGGAGGATCAGCCCCAGCATTTT. This translates into CASTKISGEDQPQHF. The full variable domain, rest sourced from reference TRBV19 and TRBJ1-5, is DGGITQSPKYLFRKEGQNVTLSCEQNLNHDAMYWYRQDPGQGLRLIYYSQIVNDFQKGDIAEGYSVSREKKESFPLTVTSAQKNPTAFYLCASTKISGEDQPQHFGDGTRLSIL.

V and J are TRBV30 and TRBJ2-1; D gene ambiguous. This CDR3 spans 14 amino acids. Germline-derived CDR1 and CDR2 are GTSNPN and SVGIG (reference sequence). The V end lost 2 bases, the J end lost 4 bases, and 12 bases lay between the germline ends. CDR3 in amino acids: CAWSSDTLYNEQFF. The CDR3 coding sequence is TGTGCCTGGAGTTCAGACACCCTTTACAATGAGCAGTTCTTC.

The chain employs TRBV2 and TRBJ2-7, with 15 bases aligning to TRBD2. Germline-derived CDR1 and CDR2 are SNHLY and FYNNEI. The CDR3 sequence is 15 residues long. The trim removed 6 bases at V and 5 bases at J, leaving 5 bases unmatched. The CDR3 DNA reads as TGTGCCAGCAGCCCCGGGACTAGCGGGAGGCACGAGCAGTACTTC. Residues: CASSPGTSGRHEQYF. Filled out from reference TRBV2 and TRBJ2-7, the complete variable domain reads EPEVTQTPSHQVTQMGQEVILRCVPISNHLYFYWYRQILGQKVEFLVSFYNNEISEKSEIFDDQFSVERPDGSNFTLKIRSTKLEDSAMYFCASSPGTSGRHEQYFGPGTRLTVT.

The CDR3 sequence: CASSVDPGGVSYEQYF. CDR3 bases: TGTGCCAGCAGCGTAGATCCCGGCGGGGTCAGCTACGAGCAGTACTTC. The rearrangement joins TRBV9 to TRBJ2-7, with D possibly TRBD2 on 6 matching bases. Between the trimmed V and J ends, which lost 0 bases and 3 bases, there was a span of 16 bases. This CDR3 is 16 amino acids long. CDR1 and CDR2 from the germline V gene are SGDLS and YYNGEE.

The chain has TRBV19 and TRBJ2-5; D possibly corresponds to TRBD2 (6 bases). The V gene lost 7 bases and the J gene lost 5 bases, with 20 bases spanning the gap. The CDR3 runs to 15 residues. CDR1 and CDR2 (germline): LNHDA, SQIVND (reference sequence). CDR3 sequence reads: CASTHLSGGRETQYF. The CDR3 DNA is TGTGCCAGTACCCATTTATCCGGGGGAAGGGAGACCCAGTACTTC.

The chain joins TRBV18 to TRBJ2-2, with D possibly TRBD1 on 6 matching bases. This CDR3 region has 15 residues. Trimming took off 8 bases at V and 5 bases at J, with 18 bases between the two ends. Germline V gene sequence: CDR1 KGHSH, CDR2 LQKENI. In DNA, the CDR3 is TGTGCCAGCAACCAGGGCTGGGACAAGACCGGGGAGCTGTTTTTT. It translates to CASNQGWDKTGELFF.

This clone was seen a few times. The chain combines TRBV18 with TRBJ1-1; D may be TRBD1 (6 bases). The CDR3 spans 15 residues. Germline-derived CDR1 and CDR2 are KGHSH and LQKENI. Deletions cut 1 base from V and 0 bases from J, with 9 bases between. The CDR3 DNA follows: TGTGCCAGCTCACCACAGGGGGTGGTGAACACTGAAGCTTTCTTT. Its protein product is CASSPQGVVNTEAFF.

The chain couples TRBV4-1 to TRBJ1-1, with TRBD1 matching over 7 bases. CDR3 length: 16 amino acids. Germline CDR1 is MGHRA and CDR2 is YSYEKL. With 6 bases clipped from V and 7 bases from J, the junction kept 17 bases outside the gene matches. The CDR3 here is CASRPTGKGVEGEAFF. The CDR3 region has the DNA TGCGCCAGCAGACCGACAGGGAAGGGTGTGGAAGGTGAAGCTTTCTTT.